This entry lists 9 T cell receptor beta chains sequenced from one sample in a study of cytomegalovirus exposure and HLA in healthy donors. PCR used 60 Vbeta primers and 13 Jbeta primers. TCRdb's copy holds only in-frame clones and misses some; the assay was immunoSEQ multiplex PCR. There are about 160,000 clones in the sample; around 83% occur only once, and roughly 4.5% lies in the top ten. The sample comprised PBMCs. The receptors come from a man in his fifties or sixties in good health and CMV-seropositive.

This chain links TRBV11-1 with TRBJ2-1; TRBD2 might be the D (7 bases). The germline CDR1 and CDR2 sequences are SGHAT and FQDESV (reference sequence). Trimming removed 3 bases from V and 7 bases from J, with 19 bases in between. CDR3 size: 16 residues. CDR3 in amino acids: CASSFLRGATRNEQFF. CDR3 nucleotides: TGTGCCAGCAGCTTTCTTCGGGGGGCGACGAGGAATGAGCAGTTCTTC.

The chain combines TRBV9 with TRBJ2-1; 8 nucleotides agree with TRBD2. The V segment lost 0 bases and the J segment 8 bases; nucleotides outside the gene matches: 7. The CDR3 extends over 15 amino acids. The V gene's germline CDR1 is SGDLS and CDR2 YYNGEE. The CDR3: CASSVGNGRAHEQFF. The CDR3 region has the DNA TGTGCCAGCAGCGTAGGGAACGGGAGGGCCCATGAGCAGTTCTTC.

The V gene is TRBV27, the J gene TRBJ1-5, with D tentatively TRBD1 (5 bases). V was shortened by 4 bases and J by 1 base, with 8 bases between the two germline ends. Germline-derived CDR1 and CDR2 are MNHEY and SMNVEV (reference sequence). There are 14 residues in the CDR3. DNA of the CDR3: TGTGCCAGCAGTTGGCAGGGAAGCAATCAGCCCCAGCATTTT. This sequence encodes CASSWQGSNQPQHF.

The genes are TRBV29-1 and TRBJ2-1; TRBD1 matches at 12 bases. V was pared by 4 bases and J by 6 bases, with 4 bases of the junction left unmatched. The CDR3 contains 14 residues. Germline lookup yields CDR1 SQVTM and CDR2 ANQGSEA. CDR3 sequence: CSVAGQGAGNEQFF. The CDR3 region has the DNA TGCAGCGTTGCGGGACAGGGGGCGGGCAATGAGCAGTTCTTC.

V is TRBV7-9 and J is TRBJ2-1, with 10 bases aligning to TRBD2. Trimming took 2 bases from V and 5 from J; bases not matched to a gene: 6. The germline V gene has CDR1 SEHNR and CDR2 FQNEAQ (reference sequence). The CDR3 is 16 amino acids. Here the CDR3 reads CASSLLGLARDNEQFF. DNA of the CDR3: TGTGCCAGCAGCTTACTGGGACTAGCGAGAGACAATGAGCAGTTCTTC.

CDR3 sequence reads: CASSNGQGFNNEQFF. The CDR3 bases are TGTGCCAGCAGCAACGGACAGGGATTCAACAATGAGCAGTTCTTC. V and J are TRBV7-8 and TRBJ2-1, with 8 nucleotides matching TRBD1. This CDR3 has 15 amino acids. The V segment lost 5 bases and the J segment 5 bases; nucleotides outside the gene matches: 8. CDR1 is SGHVS, CDR2 FQNEAQ, per germline.

The V and J genes are TRBV19 and TRBJ1-5; D is uncertain. The V and J ends lost 1 base and 5 bases respectively, with 9 bases between them. The CDR3 is 14 amino acids. Germline CDR1 is LNHDA and CDR2 is SQIVND (reference sequence). The CDR3 DNA reads as TGTGCCAGTAGTATAGTCGGGAGGGATCAGCCCCAGCATTTT. Amino acid sequence: CASSIVGRDQPQHF. The complete variable domain, with remaining parts taken from reference TRBV19 and TRBJ1-5, reads DGGITQSPKYLFRKEGQNVTLSCEQNLNHDAMYWYRQDPGQGLRLIYYSQIVNDFQKGDIAEGYSVSREKKESFPLTVTSAQKNPTAFYLCASSIVGRDQPQHFGDGTRLSIL.

The V call is TRBV18, the J call TRBJ2-5; D remains unclear. The V end lost 6 bases, the J end lost 1 base, and 9 bases lay between the germline ends. The germline V gene has CDR1 KGHSH and CDR2 LQKENI. The CDR3 runs to 13 residues. The CDR3 bases are TGTGCCAGCTCCCAGACTTTCCAAGAGACCCAGTACTTC. As protein: CASSQTFQETQYF.

V is TRBV2 and J is TRBJ1-6; 7 nucleotides match TRBD1. CDR1 and CDR2 from the germline V gene are SNHLY and FYNNEI. The V segment lost 6 bases and the J segment 7 bases; nucleotides outside the gene matches: 9. The CDR3 covers 15 residues. CDR3 amino acids: CASRSPGTVNSPLHF. In nucleotides, the CDR3 is TGTGCCAGCAGATCCCCAGGGACAGTGAATTCACCCCTCCACTTT.